The source of this T cell receptor (beta chain) is a study of shared clonotypes between healthy human individuals. Study details: Serving as donors were a couple of women and a few men, whose ages spanned 18 to 49. General study findings and limits: In a few donors, around 4.5% of naive CD4 clonotypes appeared in common. Non-shared clonotypes had lower generation probabilities than clonotypes shared by all four sorted-subset donors.

Authors' methods: Filtering was not the same, since immunoSEQ gave junction-only sequences without quality scores. Using immunoSEQ multiplex PCR, the repertoire was profiled, and TCRdb retains in-frame clones only, with some absent. That table supplies the V and J calls and clone size; D and trimming were determined from the DNA. Among some 2,100,000 clones listed, under 95% were seen once. J lost 5 bases, V lost 5 bases, and 5 bases had no gene match. CDR1 is SGHVS, CDR2 FNYEAQ, per germline. This CDR3 comprises 14 residues. A remark on this clone: Its antigen is undetermined.

Naive CD8 isolation took CD45RO-negative cells positively selected for CCR7 and excluded terminally differentiated effector memory CD45RA+ cells. The receptor comes from a young man in good health. Some clones in this sample may be carry-over from other donors' samples. V and J are TRBV7-6 and TRBJ2-5, with 10 bases fitting TRBD1. The sequencing input was naive CD8+ T cells from PBMCs. CDR3 coding DNA: TGTGCCAGCAGCGAACGACAGGGGGCGGAGACCCAGTACTTC. It is translated as CASSERQGAETQYF. Variable domain in full (rest from reference TRBV7-6 and TRBJ2-5): GAGVSQSPRYKVTKRGQDVALRCDPISGHVSLYWYRQALGQGPEFLTYFNYEAQQDKSGLPNDRFSAERPEGSISTLTIQRTEQRDSAMYRCASSERQGAETQYFGPGTRLLVL.